This T cell receptor (beta chain) was captured in a study of CD8+CD57+ T cells in acquired aplastic anemia. This clonotype has ten or more counts. Profiling that covered TCR beta VDJ and CDR3 relied on genomic DNA as its template. TCRdb fed the reads into MiXCR, producing one record per CDR3 protein. The table shows roughly 280,000 distinct CDR3 sequences, with under 65% occurring only once. For sequencing, patients were chosen who had shown expansion of CD8+CD57+ cells by flow cytometry. The junction had 14 bases not matched to a gene; V was cut back by 1 base and J by 5 bases. From germline, CDR1 is SQVTM and CDR2 ANQGSEA. The CDR3 loop spans 19 amino acids.

The clonotype was recovered from a human donor with aplastic anemia. V gene TRBV29-1 combines with J gene TRBJ2-1; 13 bases fit TRBD2. The source material was sorted CD4+, CD8+, or CD8+CD57+ T cells (not recorded which) from PBMCs. CDR3 amino acids: CSVEGRGLAGRNIHNEQFF. CDR3 sequence (DNA): TGCAGCGTTGAAGGAAGGGGACTAGCGGGGCGGAATATCCACAATGAGCAGTTCTTC.